This T cell receptor beta chain was captured in a study of blood T cell repertoires in COVID-19 (TCRdb year 2020). For the study in its entirety: Samples covering the acute and convalescent phases of COVID-19 were provided by collaborators in the United States, Italy and Spain. The material from the prospective study consisted of cDNA or gDNA derived from T cells, B-cell-depleted T cells, or PBMCs. Subjects who had been exposed to COVID-19, were actively infected with it, or had recovered from it provided the deeply sampled blood TCRbeta repertoires that made up the dataset. The repertoires were made available in a free public database intended to serve as a resource for research on the immune response to SARS-CoV-2. Samples were obtained from the ongoing ImmuneRACE study (first 160 participants) and from 1,200 or so subjects provided by 6 global collaborators. Sample metadata almost always included a de-identified subject ID, COVID-19 status, age in years and sex. HLA class I and class II types, where available, came from metadata supplied by the sample provider rather than from assay-based typing.

Each collaborating institution followed its own protocols to collect whole blood in K2EDTA tubes. For TCRbeta analysis, collaborators shipped samples in one of three forms: frozen whole blood, isolated PBMCs, or DNA extracted from either of those sample types. TCRbeta CDR3 regions were amplified from genomic DNA by means of the immunoSEQ Assay, a bias-controlled multiplex PCR. The original pipeline was this. The number of nucleated cells in each sample was estimated by amplification of reference gene primers within the assay. To quantify the absolute abundance of each unique TCRbeta CDR3 rearrangement, sequence reads were collapsed and filtered. For each sample, productive Simpson clonality was calculated by taking the square root of Simpson's diversity index across productive rearrangements. The table comes from immuneACCESS by way of TCRdb, which keeps in-frame sequences with V and J called. Part of the clones is missing from these tables; in studies checked, under half for an unresolved V gene and the rest for unknown reasons. The V and J calls and clone size are taken from that table; D and trimming were inferred from the DNA. Within this sample are 150,000 to 200,000 clones, with roughly nine tenths of them counted one time only. About 2% of the sample rests with the top ten.

The full study reports these points: Clinical and demographic metadata were provided uncurated, with the amount varying by source and participant.

As regards this clone: What antigen it recognizes has not been identified. Nothing much larger sits one base from this clone, and base qualities are not available.

V is cut back by 4 bases and J by 7 bases, with 2 bases in the junction unmatched. In the germline V gene, CDR1 corresponds to SGHRS and CDR2 to YFSETQ. CDR3 length: 13 amino acids, cysteine to phenylalanine. Here the CDR3 DNA is all that survives: 39 bases in frame from base 1. The source of this sequence is a man aged 65 to 85 with active or convalescent COVID-19. The V and J genes are TRBV5-1 and TRBJ2-1, and TRBD1 aligns with 10 junction nucleotides. The sample comprised peripheral blood. Here the CDR3 is given as CASSTGQGNEQFF. Read as DNA, the sequence is TGCGCCAGCAGCACGGGACAGGGGAATGAGCAGTTCTTC.